These T cell receptor beta chains were read from a single sample in a study of CD8 T cells in ankylosing spondylitis. TCRdb independently ran MiXCR on the 5' RACE reads; one entry per CDR3 protein. The table includes 180,000 or so distinct CDR3 sequences, about 9.9% detected once. The specimen sequenced was blood, either unsorted or a sorted T cell fraction (not recorded which). All receptors derive from a male donor with ankylosing spondylitis or in good health (not recorded which). CDR3s include the opening cysteine and the closing phenylalanine or tryptophan. A D gene is named only where the DNA matches it firmly. Expanded clones are given a class, and other clones once, few, many or no size at all.

CDR3 protein | CDR3 DNA | D gene | J gene | clone size | V gene
CASSFVGLNTDTQYF | TGTGCCAGCAGCTTCGTGGGGCTAAACACAGATACGCAGTATTTT | NA | TRBJ2-3 | few | TRBV11-3
CASSWTSSTDTQYF | TGTGCCAGCAGCTGGACTAGCTCCACAGATACGCAGTATTTT | TRBD2 | TRBJ2-3 | many | TRBV5-5
CASSQAGVDTQYF | TGCGCCAGCAGCCAAGCAGGGGTAGATACGCAGTATTTT | NA | TRBJ2-3 | many | TRBV4-3
CASSLDRAYEQYF | TGCGCCAGCAGCTTGGACAGGGCCTACGAGCAGTACTTC | NA | TRBJ2-7 | many | TRBV5-1
CASSSLTGLAVTYEQYF | TGTGCCAGCAGTTCCCTCACTGGACTAGCGGTGACCTACGAGCAGTACTTC | TRBD2 | TRBJ2-7 | NA | TRBV6-5
CASSYRLAASYNEQFF | TGCGCCAGCAGCTACCGACTAGCGGCCTCCTACAATGAGCAGTTCTTC | TRBD2 | TRBJ2-1 | many | TRBV5-1
CASGELAAQETQYF | TGTGCCAGTGGGGAGCTAGCGGCCCAAGAGACCCAGTACTTC | TRBD2 | TRBJ2-5 | NA | TRBV27
CASSSGDGAYEQYF | TGTGCCAGCAGCTCCGGGGACGGAGCCTACGAGCAGTACTTC | NA | TRBJ2-7 | NA | TRBV9
CASSLRQGMNTGELFF | TGCGCCAGCAGCCTTCGACAGGGGATGAACACCGGGGAGCTGTTTTTT | TRBD1 | TRBJ2-2 | NA | TRBV5-1
CAISDPSGNTIYF | TGTGCCATCAGTGACCCCTCTGGAAACACCATATATTTT | NA | TRBJ1-3 | many | TRBV10-3
CASSWTGLAGGPNTGELFF | TGCGCCAGCAGCTGGACGGGACTAGCGGGGGGGCCTAACACCGGGGAGCTGTTTTTT | TRBD2 | TRBJ2-2 | NA | TRBV5-1
CASRTAAGELFF | TGCGCCAGCAGGACCGCCGCCGGGGAGCTGTTTTTT | NA | TRBJ2-2 | many | TRBV5-1
CSAESPAAGYTF | TGCAGCGCCGAGTCCCCAGCTGCCGGCTACACCTTC | NA | TRBJ1-2 | many | TRBV29-1
CASSLGQGGYTF | TGTGCCAGCAGCTTAGGACAGGGCGGCTACACCTTC | TRBD1 | TRBJ1-2 | many | TRBV7-2
CASSLSVNTEAFF | TGTGCCAGCAGTTTGTCAGTGAACACTGAAGCTTTCTTT | NA | TRBJ1-1 | many | TRBV12-3/TRBV12-4
CASSRGRPSYEQYF | TGCGCCAGCAGCCGAGGACGGCCTTCCTACGAGCAGTACTTC | NA | TRBJ2-7 | few | TRBV5-1
CASSLAGGRTEAFF | TGTGCCAGCAGTTTAGCCGGGGGGCGGACTGAAGCTTTCTTT | NA | TRBJ1-1 | few | TRBV12-3/TRBV12-4
CASSQDRTSFQTQYF | TGCGCCAGCAGCCAAGATAGGACGTCCTTTCAAACCCAGTACTTC | NA | TRBJ2-5 | few | TRBV4-1
CASSSLGGGDQPQHF | TGTGCCAGCAGCTCCCTGGGGGGGGGAGATCAGCCCCAGCATTTT | NA | TRBJ1-5 | NA | TRBV5-6
CASESRTGGDIQYF | TGTGCCAGCGAATCCCGGACAGGGGGCGACATTCAGTACTTC | TRBD1 | TRBJ2-4 | many | TRBV6-2/TRBV6-3
CASSYRDRDNEQFF | TGTGCCAGCAGCTACCGGGACAGGGACAATGAGCAGTTCTTC | TRBD1 | TRBJ2-1 | few | TRBV7-7